This TCR beta chain was observed in a study of identical twins. The CDR3 is 16 amino acids. Germline V gene lookup returns CDR1 SGHRS and CDR2 YFSETQ. Unmatched junction bases numbered 12, after V lost 4 bases and J lost 7 bases. Regarding this clonotype: Its antigen is unidentified.

Findings and limits, study-wide: Beta out-of-frame sequences displayed a weaker excess of sharing between twins.

One entry per CDR3 protein, called by TCRdb with MiXCR from the 5' RACE reads. Of hundreds of thousands of distinct CDR3 sequences in the sample, roughly an eighth were seen once. This sample also belongs to another study, concerning yellow fever vaccine responses in identical twins.

The sample consisted of PBMCs. The receptor comes from a woman younger than 30 in good health. The genes are TRBV5-1 and TRBJ2-1; 9 bases are shared with TRBD2. For the CDR3, the DNA is TGCGCCAGCAGCCTGGAAGGGGCGGGGGGGCGGAATGAGCAGTTCTTC. Protein sequence: CASSLEGAGGRNEQFF.